The T cell receptor (beta chain) described here comes from a study of blood T cell repertoires in COVID-19. Study in general: Whether acute or convalescent, the COVID-19 samples came from the United States, Italy and Spain.

Seattle participants joined during active infection and were tracked over time. Profiled with immunoSEQ multiplex PCR; TCRdb holds only in-frame clones, not every one. The repertoire holds under 300,000 clones, with 84% as singletons. In this sample, this clone turned up a few times. The receptor comes from a human donor with COVID-19, enrolled during active disease. The donor label of this sample is uncertain. Sequencing was done on a sample of peripheral blood.

For the CDR3, the DNA is TGTGCCAGCAGCAAGGGAGATTCGAGGACCGGGGAGCTGTTTTTT. Protein sequence: CASSKGDSRTGELFF. This chain links TRBV7-3 with TRBJ2-2, with D maybe TRBD2 (5 bases). Germline CDR1 reads SGHTA; CDR2 reads FQGTGA. The CDR3 consists of 15 residues. Trimming stripped 5 bases from V and 5 bases from J, with 15 bases between.